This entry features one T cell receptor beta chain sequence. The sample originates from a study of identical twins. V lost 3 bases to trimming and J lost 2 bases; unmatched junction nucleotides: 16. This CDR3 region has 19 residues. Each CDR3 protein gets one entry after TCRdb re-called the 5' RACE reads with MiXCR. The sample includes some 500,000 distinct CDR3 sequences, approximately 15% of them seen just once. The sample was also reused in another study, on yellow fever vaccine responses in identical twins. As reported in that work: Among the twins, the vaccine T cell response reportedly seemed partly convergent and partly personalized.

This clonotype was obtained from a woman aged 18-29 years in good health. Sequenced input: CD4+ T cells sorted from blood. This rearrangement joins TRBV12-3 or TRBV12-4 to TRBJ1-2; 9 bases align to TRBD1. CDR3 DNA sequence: TGTGCCAGCAGTTTCACTAGATCCCAGGGACAGGGATTCAACTATGGCTACACCTTC. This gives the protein CASSFTRSQGQGFNYGYTF.